What follows are 5 T cell receptor beta chains derived from one specimen sequenced in a study of blood T cell repertoires in COVID-19. Clones were read by immunoSEQ multiplex PCR, and TCRdb kept only the in-frame ones, dropping some. The sample lists roughly 62,000 clones, approximately 92% occurring once. The specimen was peripheral blood. These receptors were collected from a human donor in a cohort sampled during active COVID-19.

V gene TRBV6-5 combines with J gene TRBJ2-5, with 8 bases lining up with TRBD1. The CDR3 extends over 13 amino acids. Germline-derived CDR1 and CDR2 are MNHEY and SVGAGI. V shed 6 bases, J shed 7 bases, and the junction held 7 bases outside the gene matches. CDR3 region: CASSSQGAGTQYF. The CDR3 DNA follows: TGTGCCAGCAGCTCTCAGGGGGCGGGGACCCAGTACTTC.

This rearrangement joins TRBV5-6 to TRBJ1-5; TRBD1 is a possible D gene (5 bases). Germline V gives CDR1 SGHDT, CDR2 YYEEEE. V was cut by 0 bases and J by 7 bases, with 17 bases left in between. The CDR3 length is 16 residues. The CDR3 here is CASSLAPSGGFQPQHF. The CDR3 bases are TGTGCCAGCAGCTTGGCCCCGTCCGGGGGATTCCAGCCCCAGCATTTT.

This clone was recorded once. The gene calls are TRBV11-3 and TRBJ2-3; weak D call: TRBD2 (6 bases). V gave up 2 bases and J gave up 2 bases, with 14 bases separating them. CDR3 size: 16 residues. Germline assignment: CDR1 SGHNT and CDR2 YENEEA. The CDR3 DNA follows: TGTGCCAGCAGCTTAAGGTCAGGAGGGTTCACAGATACGCAGTATTTT. This gives the protein CASSLRSGGFTDTQYF.

The J gene is TRBJ1-5, the V gene TRBV27; 9 nucleotides match TRBD1. Germline CDR1 reads MNHEY; CDR2 reads SMNVEV (reference sequence). CDR3 length: 13 amino acids. V shed 4 bases and J 6 bases; nucleotides not matched to a gene: 1. CDR3 loop: CASSWDRAQPQHF. In nucleotides, the CDR3 is TGTGCCAGCAGTTGGGACAGGGCTCAGCCCCAGCATTTT.

This rearrangement joins TRBV12-5 to TRBJ2-1; D is ambiguous. The CDR3 contains 13 residues. The V gene lost 7 bases and the J gene lost 5 bases, with 12 bases spanning the gap. Germline-derived CDR1 and CDR2 are LGHNT and FRNRAP. The CDR3 region has the DNA TGTGCTAGTGCCCTGCCCCGGGACAATGAGCAGTTCTTC. The encoded protein is CASALPRDNEQFF.